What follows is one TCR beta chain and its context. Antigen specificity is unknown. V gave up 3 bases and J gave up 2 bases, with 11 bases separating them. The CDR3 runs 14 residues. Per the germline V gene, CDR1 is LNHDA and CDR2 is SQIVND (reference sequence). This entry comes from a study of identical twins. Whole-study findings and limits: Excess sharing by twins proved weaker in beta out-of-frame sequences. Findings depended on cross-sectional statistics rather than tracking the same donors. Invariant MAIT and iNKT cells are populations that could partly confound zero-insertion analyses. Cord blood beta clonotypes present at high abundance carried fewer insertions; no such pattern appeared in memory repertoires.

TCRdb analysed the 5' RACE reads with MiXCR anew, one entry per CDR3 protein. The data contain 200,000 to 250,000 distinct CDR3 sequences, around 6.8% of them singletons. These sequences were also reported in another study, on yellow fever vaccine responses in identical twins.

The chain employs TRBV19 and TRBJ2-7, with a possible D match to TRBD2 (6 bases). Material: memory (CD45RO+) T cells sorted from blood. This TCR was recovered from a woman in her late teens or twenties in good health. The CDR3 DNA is TGTGCCAGTAGTATGCGCGGGGACCCCTACGAGCAGTACTTC. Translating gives CASSMRGDPYEQYF.